What follows is one TCR beta chain and its context. Its antigen is still unknown. This entry comes from a study of cytomegalovirus exposure and HLA in healthy donors. Study in general: A later analysis reported the same platform for the 100 to 150 validation repertoires and the roughly 630 first-cohort repertoires. General observations from the study: More than 150 TCR beta chains were listed as cytomegalovirus-associated. In the 95 to 150 validation repertoires, a later analysis found that first-cohort TCR clusters tended to co-occur. Some public TCRs appeared in many individuals, while most sequences were rare.

Here immunoSEQ multiplex PCR was the method, and the copy in TCRdb shows in-frame clones only, minus some. The repertoire holds 130,000 or so clones, with around 92% as singletons. Trimming cost V 7 bases and J 7 bases; bases outside gene matches: 7. The germline gives CDR1 MNHEY, CDR2 SVGAGI. The CDR3 extends over 14 amino acids. The sample was PBMCs. The source is a man aged 30-40 years in good health and CMV-seronegative. The rearrangement uses TRBV6-5 and TRBJ1-6; 7 bases are a match to TRBD1. This CDR3 reads CASMLGGANSPLHF. CDR3 nucleotides: TGTGCCAGCATGCTAGGGGGCGCGAATTCACCCCTCCACTTT.